The 14 T cell receptor beta chains given below trace back to one sample, sequenced in a study of cytomegalovirus exposure and HLA in healthy donors. Primers: 60 Vbeta forward and 13 Jbeta reverse. Generated by immunoSEQ multiplex PCR, the TCRdb table keeps only in-frame clones and is missing some. Here the sample spans roughly 180,000 clones, about 10% being singletons. The sample comprised PBMCs. Every receptor here comes from a woman aged 25 to 39 in good health and CMV-seropositive.

This clone was seen a few times. The chain recombines TRBV5-4 with TRBJ2-5; TRBD2 matches at 9 bases. The V gene's germline CDR1 is SGHNT and CDR2 YYREEE (reference sequence). V was clipped by 0 bases and J by 3 bases; unmatched bases: 6. The CDR3 has 16 amino acids. CDR3 sequence reads: CASSLDRLAEKETQYF. The CDR3, as DNA: TGTGCCAGCAGCTTGGATCGACTAGCGGAAAAAGAGACCCAGTACTTC.

The CDR3 spells CAWSRLTEGVREKLFF. The CDR3 bases are TGTGCCTGGAGTCGTCTAACAGAGGGCGTTCGTGAAAAACTGTTTTTT. The V gene is TRBV30, the J gene TRBJ1-4; D not resolved. The germline V gene encodes CDR1 GTSNPN and CDR2 SVGIG (reference sequence). Between the trimmed V and J ends, which lost 2 bases and 7 bases, there was a span of 20 bases. The CDR3 runs to 16 residues.

The chain employs TRBV2 and TRBJ1-2; 9 bases fit TRBD1. The CDR3 is 14 residues long. The V gene end was trimmed by 1 base and the J gene end by 4 bases; junction bases not matched to a gene: 1. Germline assignment: CDR1 SNHLY and CDR2 FYNNEI. The CDR3 region is CASSEGDRAYGYTF. CDR3 nucleotide sequence: TGTGCCAGCAGTGAAGGGGACAGGGCCTATGGCTACACCTTC.

The chain joins TRBV10-1 to TRBJ1-2; possible D gene TRBD1, 6 bases. The V and J ends lost 0 bases and 5 bases respectively, with 7 bases between them. Per germline, CDR1 WNHNN and CDR2 SYGVQD (reference sequence). The CDR3 contains 13 residues. CDR3 amino acids: CASSESRGYGYTF. The CDR3 nucleotides read TGCGCCAGCAGTGAGTCAAGGGGGTATGGCTACACCTTC.

The gene calls are TRBV10-1 and TRBJ2-5, with D hard to call. This CDR3 spans 12 amino acids. Germline V CDR1 and CDR2: WNHNN, SYGVQD (reference sequence). V was pared by 2 bases and J by 2 bases, with 3 bases between. The CDR3 DNA reads TGCGCCAGCAGTGAGACTCAAGAGACCCAGTACTTC. Its translation: CASSETQETQYF.

This clone was seen more than once but under ten times. The rearrangement links TRBV2 to TRBJ2-7; D is unresolved. V lost 5 bases and J lost 7, with 9 bases in between. This CDR3 has 11 residues. Germline V gene lookup returns CDR1 SNHLY and CDR2 FYNNEI. CDR3 in amino acids: CASSIRREQYF. CDR3 nucleotide sequence: TGTGCCAGCAGTATTAGGCGGGAGCAGTACTTC.

The chain joins TRBV18 to TRBJ1-2; TRBD1 matches 9 bases. CDR3 length equals 16 residues. Germline CDR1 is KGHSH and CDR2 is LQKENI. V shed 2 bases, J shed 2 bases, and the junction held 6 bases outside the gene matches. CDR3 protein: CASSPGTGKLNYGYTF. The CDR3 DNA sequence: TGTGCCAGCTCACCAGGGACAGGGAAGTTAAACTATGGCTACACCTTC.

This clone was counted a few times. The chain combines TRBV27 with TRBJ1-2, with 7 positions matching TRBD1. After removal of 5 bases from V and 9 bases from J, the junction contained 9 bases not matched to a gene. The CDR3 loop spans 13 amino acids. The germline V gene encodes CDR1 MNHEY and CDR2 SMNVEV (reference sequence). In DNA, the CDR3 is TGTGCCAGCAGTGGTCAGACAGGGAGGAGCTACACCTTC. It codes for CASSGQTGRSYTF.

This clone has only a few counts. The rearrangement joins TRBV20-1 to TRBJ2-7; no clear D gene. Germline V gives CDR1 DFQATT, CDR2 SNEGSKA (reference sequence). CDR3 length: 10 residues. V gave up 1 base and J gave up 9 bases, with 7 bases separating them. CDR3 sequence (DNA): TGCAGTGCTAGAGCCGGAGCGCAGTACTTC. Translation gives CSARAGAQYF.

This clone turned up a few times. V and J are TRBV5-1 and TRBJ1-2; no definite D call. Looked up from germline, CDR1 is SGHRS and CDR2 is YFSETQ. V was cut by 0 bases and J by 8 bases, with 17 bases left in between. The CDR3 is 15 amino acids. The CDR3 here is CASSLAPGKVDGYTF. The CDR3 DNA reads TGCGCCAGCAGCTTGGCCCCGGGGAAAGTTGACGGCTACACCTTC.

This clone has only a few counts. The chain uses TRBV4-1 and TRBJ2-7; 8 bases fit TRBD2. V lost 1 base and J lost 6; bases outside the gene matches: 14. Germline V gives CDR1 MGHRA, CDR2 YSYEKL. This CDR3 has 17 residues. The CDR3: CASSQGLGGGLWGEQYF. CDR3 in DNA: TGCGCCAGCAGCCAAGGCCTCGGGGGGGGACTTTGGGGCGAGCAGTACTTC.

This clone was observed a handful of times. The CDR3 reads CASSRQGRDTGELFF. CDR3 coding DNA: TGCGCCAGCAGCCGACAGGGTCGCGACACCGGGGAGCTGTTTTTT. The gene calls are TRBV4-1 and TRBJ2-2; TRBD1 agrees at 7 bases. CDR3 size: 15 residues. Germline V gene lookup returns CDR1 MGHRA and CDR2 YSYEKL. Trimming removed 4 bases from V and 3 bases from J; junction bases left unmatched: 5.

V gene TRBV25-1 combines with J gene TRBJ1-2; D possibly corresponds to TRBD1 (5 bases). The V end was cut by 5 bases, the J end by 4 bases, with 8 bases between. This CDR3 contains 12 residues. In germline, CDR1 is MGHDK, CDR2 SYGVNS. This chain's CDR3 is CASSRQSYGYTF. DNA of the CDR3: TGTGCCAGCAGTCGACAGTCCTATGGCTACACCTTC.

This clone was detected only a few times. This chain connects TRBV30 to TRBJ2-5, with 7 positions matching TRBD1. The CDR3 length is 14 residues. Germline CDR1 and CDR2: GTSNPN and SVGIG (reference sequence). Losses at the gene ends were 0 bases for V and 5 bases for J; bases not matched to a gene: 6. CDR3 sequence reads: CAWSVRGGWETQYF. CDR3 DNA sequence: TGTGCCTGGAGTGTACGAGGGGGCTGGGAGACCCAGTACTTC.